The 17 T cell receptor beta chains listed next were all sequenced from one sample in a study of blood T cell repertoires in COVID-19 (dated by TCRdb to 2018 to 2020). Receptor libraries were prepared by the immunoSEQ multiplex PCR assay. TCRdb's version of the immuneACCESS table is confined to in-frame rearrangements and falls short of the full clone set. An unresolved V gene accounts for under half of the shortfall where checked; the remainder is of unknown origin. Within this sample are some 200,000 clones, with about 85% of them counted one time only. The ten top clones hold 9.5% to 15% of the sample. Sequencing used peripheral blood. The receptors derive from a woman aged 18-29 years who had recovered from COVID-19.

This clone was seen only once. The rearrangement links TRBV7-7 to TRBJ2-5, with D perhaps matching TRBD2 (5 bases). CDR1 is SSHAT, CDR2 FNYEAQ, per germline (reference sequence). There are 13 residues in the CDR3. V lost 5 bases and J 4 bases, leaving 11 bases between the germline ends. This CDR3 reads CASSEGLGETQYF. CDR3 sequence (DNA): TGTGCCAGCAGCGAGGGTTTAGGAGAGACCCAGTACTTC. The full variable domain, in which reference TRBV7-7 and TRBJ2-5 provide the parts outside the CDR3, is GAGVSQSPRYKVTKRGQDVTLRCDPISSHATLYWYQQALGQGPEFLTYFNYEAQPDKSGLPSDRFSAERPEGSISTLTIQRTEQRDSAMYRCASSEGLGETQYFGPGTRLLVL.

Regarding this clone: One junction end disagrees with the germline gene, perhaps due to a read error. V gene TRBV12-3 or TRBV12-4 combines with J gene TRBJ2-1, with D uncertain. CDR3 length: 12 residues. CDR3: CASSLRDNEQFF. The CDR3 nucleotides are TGTGCCAGCAGTTTACGAGACAATGAACAGTTCTTC.

This clone appeared once. The gene calls are TRBV7-9 and TRBJ1-2; D perhaps matches TRBD1 (6 bases). CDR3 size: 14 residues. Germline CDR1 is SEHNR and CDR2 is FQNEAQ (reference sequence). The V end was cut by 1 base, the J end by 7 bases, with 13 bases between. The CDR3 reads CASSLEGGSSGYTF. CDR3 nucleotides: TGTGCCAGCAGCTTAGAGGGGGGGTCGAGTGGCTACACCTTC. Based on the CDR3 plus reference TRBV7-9 and TRBJ1-2, the full variable domain is DTGVSQNPRHKITKRGQNVTFRCDPISEHNRLYWYRQTLGQGPEFLTYFQNEAQLEKSRLLSDRFSAERPKGSFSTLEIQRTEQGDSAMYLCASSLEGGSSGYTFGSGTRLTVV.

The chain is built from TRBV4-1 and TRBJ2-1, with TRBD2 matching 13 bases. From germline, CDR1 is MGHRA and CDR2 YSYEKL. The CDR3 length is 17 residues. V dropped 3 bases and J dropped 8; count of bases not matched to a gene: 10. The CDR3 DNA reads TGCGCCAGCAGCCAGCCTCGACTAGCGGGAGGAAGTCATGAGCAGTTCTTC. This codes for CASSQPRLAGGSHEQFF.

The chain joins TRBV10-1 to TRBJ1-5; 8 bases are a match to TRBD1. This CDR3 comprises 18 residues. J gave up 0 bases and V 9 bases, and 16 bases lay outside the gene matches. Per germline, CDR1 WNHNN and CDR2 SYGVQD (reference sequence). CDR3 loop: CASAPPTTGGPSNQPQHF. CDR3 DNA: TGCGCCAGTGCCCCTCCAACCACAGGGGGGCCTAGCAATCAGCCCCAGCATTTT.

CDR3 loop: CASSLATGIGNQPQHF. CDR3 in DNA: TGTGCCAGCAGCTTAGCGACAGGGATTGGGAATCAGCCCCAGCATTTT. The chain employs TRBV7-6 and TRBJ1-5, with 7 bases lining up with TRBD1. This CDR3 has 16 residues. From germline, CDR1 is SGHVS and CDR2 FNYEAQ. V shed 0 bases and J 4 bases; nucleotides not matched to a gene: 6.

This clone has only a few counts. The genes are TRBV12-3 or TRBV12-4 and TRBJ1-4; D is ambiguous. The CDR3 contains 12 residues. V lost 5 bases, J lost 4 bases, and 5 bases lay in between. CDR3 nucleotides: TGTGCCAGCAGTCCCTATAATGAAAAACTGTTTTTT. Amino acids: CASSPYNEKLFF.

V gene TRBV7-6 combines with J gene TRBJ2-2; 9 bases agree with TRBD2. Germline V CDR1 and CDR2: SGHVS, FNYEAQ. The CDR3 is 16 residues long. V shed 5 bases, J shed 7 bases, and the junction held 11 bases outside the gene matches. The CDR3 DNA reads TGTGCCAGCAGCCTTCCGGGACTAGCTGGGGACGGGGAGCTGTTTTTT. It yields the protein CASSLPGLAGDGELFF.

The J gene is TRBJ2-5, the V gene TRBV5-4; 8 nucleotides agree with TRBD1. V shed 3 bases and J 4 bases; nucleotides not matched to a gene: 2. CDR1 and CDR2 from the germline V gene are SGHNT and YYREEE (reference sequence). This CDR3 has 13 amino acids. The CDR3 reads CASSSDRGETQYF. The CDR3 nucleotides are TGTGCCAGCAGCTCAGACAGGGGAGAGACCCAGTACTTC.

The chain joins TRBV29-1 to TRBJ2-3, with 7 bases matching TRBD1. This CDR3 has 14 residues. V dropped 5 bases and J dropped 2; count of bases not matched to a gene: 7. Germline assignment: CDR1 SQVTM and CDR2 ANQGSEA. CDR3 DNA: TGCAGCGTTAAAAACAGGGGCCTCACAGATACGCAGTATTTT. Protein product: CSVKNRGLTDTQYF.

The chain links TRBV29-1 to TRBJ2-7, with TRBD2 as a possible D gene (5 bases). V was shortened by 3 bases and J by 0 bases, with 15 bases between the two germline ends. CDR1 is SQVTM, CDR2 ANQGSEA, per germline. The CDR3 extends over 15 amino acids. CDR3 DNA sequence: TGCAGCGTTGATCATGTAGAGCGGTACTCCTACGAGCAGTACTTC. It codes for CSVDHVERYSYEQYF.

The V gene is TRBV29-1, the J gene TRBJ2-7, with 10 bases that match TRBD1. CDR1 is SQVTM, CDR2 ANQGSEA, per germline. V shed 3 bases, J shed 2 bases, and the junction held 4 bases outside the gene matches. The CDR3 loop spans 14 amino acids. The CDR3 DNA follows: TGCAGCGTTGACGTAGGACAGGGGGCCTACGAGCAGTACTTC. The encoded protein is CSVDVGQGAYEQYF.

V is TRBV5-1 and J is TRBJ2-3; D possibly corresponds to TRBD2 (6 bases). The germline V and J ends were trimmed by 4 bases and 2 bases, with 11 bases remaining between them. CDR3 length: 14 amino acids. CDR1 and CDR2 from the germline V gene are SGHRS and YFSETQ. CDR3 DNA sequence: TGCGCCAGCAGCCTATGGGACTTCACAGATACGCAGTATTTT. Translation gives CASSLWDFTDTQYF. The entire variable domain, with the rest obtained from reference TRBV5-1 and TRBJ2-3, is as follows: KAGVTQTPRYLIKTRGQQVTLSCSPISGHRSVSWYQQTPGQGLQFLFEYFSETQRNKGNFPGRFSGRQFSNSRSEMNVSTLELGDSALYLCASSLWDFTDTQYFGPGTRLTVL.

The V gene is TRBV5-6, the J gene TRBJ2-7; no definite D call. Between the trimmed V and J ends, which lost 4 bases and 0 bases, there was a span of 11 bases. Germline V lookup: CDR1 SGHDT, CDR2 YYEEEE. CDR3 length: 14 residues. CDR3 sequence reads: CASSPTTNSYEQYF. CDR3 DNA: TGTGCCAGCAGCCCTACTACCAACTCCTACGAGCAGTACTTC.

Only a few counts were recorded for this clone. This rearrangement joins TRBV25-1 to TRBJ1-3; D call uncertain. V dropped 5 bases and J dropped 8 bases, with 7 bases sitting between them. The CDR3 is made up of 11 amino acids. Per the germline V gene, CDR1 is MGHDK and CDR2 is SYGVNS. CDR3 DNA: TGTGCCAGCAGTTTTAGAGACACCATATATTTT. It specifies CASSFRDTIYF. Together with reference TRBV25-1 and TRBJ1-3, the CDR3 gives the full variable domain: EADIYQTPRYLVIGTGKKITLECSQTMGHDKMYWYQQDPGMELHLIHYSYGVNSTEKGDLSSESTVSRIRTEHFPLTLESARPSHTSQYLCASSFRDTIYFGEGSWLTVV.

The rearrangement joins TRBV19 to TRBJ2-5, with TRBD2 matching 10 bases. Germline V gives CDR1 LNHDA, CDR2 SQIVND (reference sequence). The junction had 13 bases not matched to a gene; V was cut back by 8 bases and J by 7 bases. The CDR3 has 15 amino acids. CDR3 nucleotide sequence: TGTGCCAGTTCCGCAGCGGGAGGGTTCATGTGGACCCAGTACTTC. Translation: CASSAAGGFMWTQYF.

The chain employs TRBV20-1 and TRBJ2-5; no clear D gene. The CDR3 contains 10 residues. Germline assignment: CDR1 DFQATT and CDR2 SNEGSKA (reference sequence). Trimming shortened V by 4 bases and J by 5 bases, and 5 bases separated the two germline ends. The CDR3 nucleotides read TGCAGTGCTAAGAGGGAGACCCAGTACTTC. This codes for CSAKRETQYF.